The clone carrying this T cell receptor beta chain has ten or more counts. Its antigen is unidentified. J gave up 7 bases and V 3 bases, and 4 bases lay outside the gene matches. The length of the CDR3 is 15 residues. Germline values: CDR1 SGHTA, CDR2 FQGTGA. The data were obtained in a study of CD8 T cells in ankylosing spondylitis. Study-level points and caveats: Seven to nine highly homologous variants made up a TCR beta motif that seemed to typify ankylosing spondylitis blood.

TCRdb redid the calling of the 5' RACE reads with MiXCR, one entry per CDR3 protein. The repertoire holds 500,000 to 650,000 distinct CDR3 sequences, approximately 5.3% seen once, with roughly 3.5% in the top ten. The source material was blood, either unsorted or a sorted T cell fraction (not recorded which). This clonotype was sampled from a male donor with ankylosing spondylitis. This chain joins TRBV7-3 and TRBJ1-6; the match to TRBD1 covers 9 bases. The CDR3 is CASSFRDRVNSPLHF. DNA of the CDR3: TGTGCCAGCAGCTTCCGGGACAGGGTCAATTCACCCCTCCACTTT.